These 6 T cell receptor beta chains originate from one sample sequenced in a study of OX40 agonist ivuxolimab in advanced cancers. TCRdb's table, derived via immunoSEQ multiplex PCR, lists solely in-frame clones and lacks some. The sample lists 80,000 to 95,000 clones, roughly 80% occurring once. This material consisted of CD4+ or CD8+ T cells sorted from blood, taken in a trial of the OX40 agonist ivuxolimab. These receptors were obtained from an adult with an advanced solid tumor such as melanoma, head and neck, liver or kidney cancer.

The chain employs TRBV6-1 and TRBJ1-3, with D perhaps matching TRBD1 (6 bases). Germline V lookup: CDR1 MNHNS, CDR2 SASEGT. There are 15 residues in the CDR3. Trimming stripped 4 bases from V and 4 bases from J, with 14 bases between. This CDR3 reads CASSAGGWGGNTIYF. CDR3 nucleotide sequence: TGTGCCAGCAGTGCCGGGGGCTGGGGGGGAAACACCATATATTTT.

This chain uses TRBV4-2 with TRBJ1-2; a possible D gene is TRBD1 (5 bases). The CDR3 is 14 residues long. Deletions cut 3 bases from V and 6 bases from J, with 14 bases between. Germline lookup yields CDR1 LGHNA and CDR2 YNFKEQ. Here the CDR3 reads CASSHEGRDDGYTF. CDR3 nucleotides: TGTGCCAGCAGCCACGAGGGGAGGGATGATGGCTACACCTTC.

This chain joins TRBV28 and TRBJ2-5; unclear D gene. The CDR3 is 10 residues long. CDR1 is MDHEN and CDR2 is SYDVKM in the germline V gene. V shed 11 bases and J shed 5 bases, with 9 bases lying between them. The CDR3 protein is CAAARETQYF. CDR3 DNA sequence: TGTGCCGCAGCCCGGGAGACCCAGTACTTC.

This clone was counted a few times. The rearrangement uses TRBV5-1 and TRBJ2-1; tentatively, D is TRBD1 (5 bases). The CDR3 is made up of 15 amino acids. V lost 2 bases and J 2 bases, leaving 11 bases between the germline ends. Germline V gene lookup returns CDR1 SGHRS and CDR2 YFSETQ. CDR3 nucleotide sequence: TGCGCCAGCAGCTTTACAGGAGATACCTACAATGAGCAGTTCTTC. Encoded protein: CASSFTGDTYNEQFF.

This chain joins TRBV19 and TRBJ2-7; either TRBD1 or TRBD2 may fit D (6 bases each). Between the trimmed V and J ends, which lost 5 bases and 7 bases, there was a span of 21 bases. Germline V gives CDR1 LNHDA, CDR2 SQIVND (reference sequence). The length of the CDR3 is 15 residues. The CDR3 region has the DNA TGTGCCAGTAGTCGCTGGGGGGCCAGACCCCCGGAGCAGTACTTC. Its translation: CASSRWGARPPEQYF.

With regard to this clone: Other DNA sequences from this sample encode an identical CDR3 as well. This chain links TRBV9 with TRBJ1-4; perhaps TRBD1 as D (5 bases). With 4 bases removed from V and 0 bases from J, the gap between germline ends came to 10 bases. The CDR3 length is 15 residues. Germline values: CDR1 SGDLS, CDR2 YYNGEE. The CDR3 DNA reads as TGTGCCAGCAGCCCCGGGGGGGCAACTAATGAAAAACTGTTTTTT. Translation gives CASSPGGATNEKLFF.